This T cell receptor (beta chain) is from a study of blood T cell repertoires in COVID-19. Study in general: The origin of the acute and convalescent COVID-19 samples was the United States, Italy and Spain.

In the authors' methods: Estimation of nucleated cell counts relied on the amplification of reference gene primers. Using immunoSEQ multiplex PCR, the repertoire was profiled, and TCRdb retains in-frame clones only, with some absent. Clone size and V and J calls were adopted from that table, with D and trimming inferred from the DNA. The sample includes hundreds of thousands of clones, around 89% of them seen just once. Per the germline V gene, CDR1 is MDHEN and CDR2 is SYDVKM. CDR3 length: 15 amino acids. Trimming took off 2 bases at V and 4 bases at J, with 14 bases between the two ends. Those enrolled, adults aged roughly 18 to 89 years, came from roughly 23 US areas. In Cohort 3, a recovered donor had either two negative PCRs, clearance, or symptom resolution.

The chain is built from TRBV28 and TRBJ1-2; possibly TRBD1 for D (5 bases). This sequence was found in a man younger than 45 who had recovered from COVID-19. The sequencing input was PBMCs or T cells enriched from blood (not recorded which). DNA of the CDR3: TGTGCCAGCAGTTTACAAGGGGCCCCAAGCTATGGCTACACCTTC. Translated: CASSLQGAPSYGYTF.